Below, 9 T cell receptor beta chains from the same sample are listed, as sequenced in a study of TIL therapy for anti-PD-1-resistant metastatic lung cancer. The immunoSEQ assay was v3. The assay was immunoSEQ multiplex PCR, and TCRdb's table has in-frame clones only and misses some. This sample carries fewer than 20,000 clones, roughly four fifths of them seen once, and the ten largest clones take about 2.2%. Time point here: pre-treatment sample, taken before nivolumab and TIL therapy. The specimen comprised blood, sampled at baseline. These TCRs come from a person aged 30 to 80 with non-small cell lung cancer.

The gene calls are TRBV13 and TRBJ1-3; D not resolved. This CDR3 spans 15 amino acids. In germline, CDR1 is PRHDT, CDR2 FYEKMQ (reference sequence). V gave up 0 bases and J gave up 0 bases, with 6 bases separating them. CDR3 in amino acids: CASSLGQPSGNTIYF. CDR3 nucleotide sequence: TGTGCCAGCAGCTTAGGCCAGCCCTCTGGAAACACCATATATTTT. The full variable domain, with the rest looked up from reference TRBV13 and TRBJ1-3, is AAGVIQSPRHLIKEKRETATLKCYPIPRHDTVYWYQQGPGQDPQFLISFYEKMQSDKGSIPDRFSAQQFSDYHSELNMSSLELGDSALYFCASSLGQPSGNTIYFGEGSWLTVV.

The rearrangement links TRBV6-5 to TRBJ2-7, with 7 bases identical to TRBD2. Germline CDR1 reads MNHEY; CDR2 reads SVGAGI. This CDR3 region has 14 residues. Losses at the gene ends were 1 base for V and 3 bases for J; bases not matched to a gene: 3. The CDR3 DNA sequence: TGTGCCAGCAGTTACTTGGCTAGCGGCTACGAGCAGTACTTC. This translates into CASSYLASGYEQYF.

This clone was picked up a small number of times. The chain has TRBV30 and TRBJ1-6, with 7 bases fitting TRBD1. J gave up 11 bases and V 1 base, and 8 bases lay outside the gene matches. Germline values: CDR1 GTSNPN, CDR2 SVGIG (reference sequence). CDR3 length equals 14 residues. CDR3 residues: CAWSGSGTAAPLHF. CDR3 DNA sequence: TGTGCCTGGAGTGGCTCCGGGACAGCCGCACCCCTCCACTTT.

The chain joins TRBV5-1 to TRBJ2-1, with D perhaps given as TRBD1 or TRBD2 (5 bases each). The ends were cut back, 0 bases at V and 9 bases at J, with 13 bases in the middle. The CDR3 is 14 amino acids. Germline CDR1 and CDR2: SGHRS and YFSETQ. For the CDR3, the DNA is TGCGCCAGCAGCTTGGAGGGGAAAGGACTTGAGCAGTTCTTC. This sequence encodes CASSLEGKGLEQFF.

CDR3 loop: CASNPWKGARHTEAFF. CDR3 DNA: TGTGCCAGTAACCCCTGGAAGGGGGCTCGGCACACTGAAGCTTTCTTT. The chain employs TRBV19 and TRBJ1-1, with 7 bases that match TRBD1. Germline V lookup: CDR1 LNHDA, CDR2 SQIVND (reference sequence). The CDR3 runs 16 residues. The J segment lost 3 bases and the V segment lost 7 bases, leaving 14 bases of the junction unmatched.

This chain joins TRBV4-3 and TRBJ1-4; a possible D gene is TRBD1 (6 bases). Trimming pared 3 bases from V and 8 bases from J, leaving 16 bases between. The CDR3 is 15 residues long. Germline loops: CDR1 LGHNA, CDR2 YSLEER. Written as DNA, the CDR3 is TGCGCCAGCAGCCAGGACCCGGGGGCCTGGGAAAAACTGTTTTTT. It codes for CASSQDPGAWEKLFF.

The gene calls are TRBV28 and TRBJ2-7, with 8 nucleotides matching TRBD1. Germline-derived CDR1 and CDR2 are MDHEN and SYDVKM. The CDR3 totals 14 residues. Unmatched junction bases numbered 7, after V lost 5 bases and J lost 4 bases. This chain's CDR3 is CASSPRQGRYEQYF. The CDR3 DNA sequence: TGTGCCAGCAGTCCTAGACAGGGGAGGTACGAGCAGTACTTC.

This chain links TRBV19 with TRBJ1-2; 8 bases map to TRBD1. The CDR3 covers 14 residues. CDR1 is LNHDA, CDR2 SQIVND, per germline (reference sequence). J gave up 4 bases and V 5 bases, and 6 bases lay outside the gene matches. CDR3 amino acids: CASSSQGAGYGYTF. CDR3 sequence (DNA): TGTGCCAGTAGTTCTCAGGGGGCCGGCTATGGCTACACCTTC.

The chain combines TRBV28 with TRBJ2-7, with D tentatively TRBD1 (5 bases). Germline-derived CDR1 and CDR2 are MDHEN and SYDVKM. V lost 5 bases to trimming and J lost 1 base, with 15 bases between them. The CDR3 runs 15 residues. CDR3 in amino acids: CASSPSAGLSYEQYF. As DNA, the CDR3 is TGTGCCAGCAGTCCGTCGGCAGGGCTGTCCTACGAGCAGTACTTC.